This TCR beta chain stems from a study of OX40 agonist ivuxolimab in advanced cancers. Study-level information: The dose-escalation cohort was around 83% male, with a mean age of around 60 years, ranging about 23 to 79. Partial responses occurred in three patients (one hepatocellular carcinoma, two cutaneous melanoma).

Sequencing was performed with immunoSEQ multiplex PCR; in TCRdb, only in-frame clones are kept and a portion is missing. The sample comprises about 40,000 clones, 88% of which are singletons, and approximately 12% rests with the top ten. V was clipped by 7 bases and J by 2 bases; unmatched bases: 4. This CDR3 is built from 13 residues. Germline CDR1 reads SQVTM; CDR2 reads ANQGSEA. Baseline was the first blood sampling point, followed by cycle 4 day 1 and cycle 7 day 1. The rearrangement uses TRBV29-1 and TRBJ2-1, with TRBD1 identical over 8 bases. The sequence came from an adult with an advanced solid tumor such as melanoma, head and neck, liver or kidney cancer. Sequenced here: CD4+ or CD8+ T cells sorted from blood, sampled in a trial of the OX40 agonist ivuxolimab. The CDR3 nucleotides are TGCAGCGCGGACAGGGATACCTACAATGAGCAGTTCTTC. The encoded protein is CSADRDTYNEQFF.